A selection of T cell receptor beta chains follows, all from one sample in a study of T cell repertoires in cytomegalovirus infection. TCRdb used MiXCR to reprocess the reads, holding one entry per CDR3 protein. Here the sample spans 500,000 to 600,000 distinct CDR3 sequences, more than 15% being singletons. Source material: CD8+ T cells from PBMCs. The receptors here all came from a human donor in good health (CMV status not recorded). Some clones in this sample may be carry-over from other donors' samples. The conserved cysteine and the conserved F or W are not part of the CDR3 here.

>TRBJ2-7|TRBV5-1
ASIVGDQY
>TRBJ2-2|TRBV9
ASSVWGNTGELF
>TRBJ1-5|TRBV7-8
ASSRRTGPDQPQH
>TRBJ1-1|TRBV28
ASSHRTQIPLNTEAY
>TRBJ2-1|TRBV20-1
SARVALAGNNEQF
>TRBJ1-3|TRBV11-2
ASSLEDRRSGNTIY
>TRBJ2-5|TRBV6-5
ASSYSSMWQETQY
>TRBJ1-2|TRBV28
ASSLVRGGRYGYT
>TRBJ2-6|TRBV4-1
ASSQLWGNVLT
>TRBJ1-5|TRBV7-9
ASSLSGVSNQPQH
>TRBJ1-2|TRBV19
ASRSRQSYGYT
>TRBJ1-5|TRBV28
ASSFRASGQPQH
>TRBJ1-2|TRBV5-5
ASSFGVEGGLSNYGYT
>TRBJ2-3|TRBV27
ASSSEGGGDTQY
>TRBJ1-1|TRBV27
ASSLGTGRFEAF
>TRBJ1-1|TRBV27
ASNEEGRGRNTEAF
>TRBJ2-1|TRBV6-1
ASIPVGQSTYNEQF
>TRBJ1-2|TRBV6-5
ASSHGTGDDYGYT
>TRBJ2-3|TRBV7-9
ASSSPGGEIPNTQY
>TRBJ2-1|TRBV4-1
ASSQRPQESFFYNEQF
>TRBJ2-1|TRBV27
ASSLRLSLHNEQL
>TRBJ1-1|TRBV6-5
ASSYRRGDRGNTEAF
>TRBJ2-3|TRBV7-9
ASSKGGESGTDTQY
>TRBJ2-1|TRBV6-5
ASSLTSGRYNEQF
>TRBJ2-3|TRBV6-5
ASSYSQLAMEGTDTQY
>TRBJ2-1|TRBV7-9
ASRETGVTNEQF
>TRBJ2-2|TRBV7-3
ARSLTYPTDNYTGELF
>TRBJ2-1|TRBV5-1
ASSRLGGLAGVDNEQF
>TRBJ1-2|TRBV20-1
SARDDDSPNYGYT
>TRBJ2-5|TRBV2
ASSETRGDQETQY
>TRBJ2-5|TRBV10-3
AITSSPADETQY
>TRBJ2-2|TRBV28
ASSSDRSGTGELF
>TRBJ2-1|TRBV20-1
SARVRDYNEQF
>TRBJ2-7|TRBV5-4
ASSSSGGPSYEQY
>TRBJ2-6|TRBV28
ASSLSGKANVLT
>TRBJ2-5|TRBV7-9
ASSLAHREETQY
>TRBJ2-5|TRBV5-6
ASSLVGTSGLVGETQY
>TRBJ2-1|TRBV2
ASSEGDLPYNEQF
>TRBJ2-7|TRBV2
ASTEGFGSSYEQY
>TRBJ2-7|TRBV6-1
ASSEGEGPSYEQY
>TRBJ2-7|TRBV3-1
ASSHPRTGPHYEQY
>TRBJ2-2|TRBV27
ASSGYRDAGELF
>TRBJ2-1|TRBV6-6
AIGTSGGLEQF
>TRBJ1-5|TRBV5-3
ARSLESVSNQPQH
>TRBJ2-5|TRBV28
ASSLGLAGGETQY
>TRBJ1-1|TRBV7-3
ASSPQGQNTEAF